This TCR beta chain is from a study of blood T cell repertoires in COVID-19. Looking at the study overall: Specimens from acute and convalescent COVID-19 originated in the United States, Italy and Spain.

Profiled with immunoSEQ multiplex PCR; TCRdb holds only in-frame clones, not every one. This table holds fewer than 120,000 clones, around nine tenths found once. Germline CDR1 LNHNV, CDR2 YYDKDF (reference sequence). The CDR3 runs to 16 residues. V lost 0 bases to trimming and J lost 10 bases; unmatched junction nucleotides: 10. The receptor's source is a woman in her forties or fifties with acute or convalescent COVID-19. The sample consisted of peripheral blood. The genes are TRBV15 and TRBJ1-4; 8 positions agree with TRBD1. The CDR3 DNA reads TGTGCCACCAGCAGAGAGCGGACAGGGCCGCCTGGAAAACTGTTTTTT. This encodes CATSRERTGPPGKLFF. Using reference TRBV15 and TRBJ1-4 for the parts outside the CDR3, the full variable domain is DAMVIQNPRYQVTQFGKPVTLSCSQTLNHNVMYWYQQKSSQAPKLLFHYYDKDFNNEADTPDNFQSRRPNTSFCFLDIRSPGLGDTAMYLCATSRERTGPPGKLFFGSGTQLSVL.